This TCR beta chain appears in the sequencing data of a study of post-analysis software for immune sequencing data. Across the whole study: Relapsing-remitting, secondary progressive and progressive-relapsing forms of multiple sclerosis all featured among disease courses. Overall study findings and caveats: When compared against controls, multiple sclerosis patients showed significantly lower normalized Chao1 diversity. TRBV segments more frequent in patients than in controls numbered a few and included TRBV5-6, TRBV5-1 and TRBV20-1. Those samples that were prepared in the same batch co-clustered strongly by F measure.

Libraries were made from TCR beta cDNA, and they carried unique molecular identifiers. T cells numbering about 0.9 to 10 million yielded cDNA molecules that totaled roughly 500,000. A single record per CDR3 protein comes from TCRdb applying MiXCR to the PCR reads. Of some 370,000 distinct CDR3 sequences in the sample, less than 40% were seen once. This clonotype was detected only a few times. Its cognate antigen is unknown. J was trimmed by 8 bases and V by 4 bases; bases with no gene match: 3. Germline V CDR1 and CDR2: LGHDT, YNNKEL (reference sequence). CDR3 length equals 12 residues. Sequencing was done on a sample of blood. This sequence was found in a girl aged 10-17 years with multiple sclerosis. This rearrangement joins TRBV3-1 to TRBJ2-3, with 7 nucleotides matching TRBD1. In nucleotides, the CDR3 is TGTGCCAGCAGCCCCTCAGGGGGTACGCAGTATTTT. Amino acid sequence: CASSPSGGTQYF.